These 7 T cell receptor beta chains came from one sample sequenced in a study of neurological immune-mediated disorders. MiXCR, run by TCRdb on the 5' RACE reads, gives a single entry per CDR3 protein. Of about 59,000 distinct CDR3 sequences detected, approximately 11% appear once; the ten largest clones hold roughly 10%. Material for sequencing was PBMCs. The receptors derive from a woman in her sixties with HTLV-1-associated myelopathy (HAM/TSP).

Of note for this clonotype: A clone one base away is much larger, so this may be a read error. V is TRBV6-5 and J is TRBJ1-1; tentative D call: TRBD1 (6 bases). Trimming left V 7 bases short and J 5 bases short, with 20 bases between. Germline CDR1 MNHEY, CDR2 SVGAGI. The CDR3 sequence is 15 residues long. CDR3 DNA: TGTGCCAGCATCAAACGGCGGGGGCGCAAAACTGAAGCTTTCTTT. Translating gives CASIKRRGRKTEAFF.

There are many counts of this clonotype. The chain combines TRBV29-1 with TRBJ2-1; 7 bases map to TRBD2. The germline CDR1 and CDR2 sequences are SQVTM and ANQGSEA. The V segment lost 8 bases and the J segment 1 base; nucleotides outside the gene matches: 5. This CDR3 spans 13 amino acids. The CDR3 loop is CSTTGGSYNEQFF. The CDR3 DNA sequence: TGCAGCACAACGGGGGGTTCCTACAATGAGCAGTTCTTC.

Points on this clonotype: A read error may account for a junction end that differs from germline. J is TRBJ1-2 and V is TRBV12-3 or TRBV12-4, with 9 bases identical to TRBD1. CDR3 size: 14 residues. As DNA, the CDR3 is TGTACCAGAAGCCAGGACAGGGGCATTAATGGCTACACCTTC. Translated: CTRSQDRGINGYTF.

This clonotype was observed at least ten times. This chain connects TRBV5-1 to TRBJ2-7; 12 bases are a match to TRBD2. CDR1 and CDR2 (germline): SGHRS, YFSETQ. The CDR3 contains 17 residues. Trimming at V came to 4 bases and at J to 0 bases, leaving 8 bases not matched to a gene. The CDR3 sequence is CASSPIPSGRASYEQYF. CDR3 DNA sequence: TGCGCCAGCAGCCCAATCCCTAGCGGGAGGGCCTCCTACGAGCAGTACTTC.

This clonotype was observed many times. V gene TRBV5-1 combines with J gene TRBJ2-1; a possible D gene is TRBD2 (6 bases). The CDR3 has 17 amino acids. The V end lost 4 bases, the J end lost 2 bases, and 19 bases lay between the germline ends. CDR1 is SGHRS, CDR2 YFSETQ, per germline. CDR3 sequence: CASSQQGGDPTYNEQFF. The CDR3 DNA sequence: TGCGCCAGCAGCCAACAAGGCGGGGACCCCACCTACAATGAGCAGTTCTTC.

This clonotype was seen many times. The chain employs TRBV21-1 and TRBJ1-1; the table names TRBD1, a call not compared with the DNA. TRBV21-1 has pseudogene status. The CDR3 extends over 14 amino acids. The CDR3 sequence: CASSAWGSRPEAFF. CDR3 bases: TGTGCCAGCAGCGCGTGGGGCAGTCGGCCCGAAGCTTTCTTT.

This clonotype occurred many times. The chain uses TRBV7-9 and TRBJ1-2; no definite D call. The CDR3 loop spans 15 amino acids. V was clipped by 4 bases and J by 8 bases, with 20 bases between them. Germline V gene lookup returns CDR1 SEHNR and CDR2 FQNEAQ (reference sequence). The DNA for the CDR3 is TGTGCCAGCAGCTCCCTGAGGGTCTTGGTAGAGGGCTACACCTTC. Its translation: CASSSLRVLVEGYTF. The entire variable domain, with the rest obtained from reference TRBV7-9 and TRBJ1-2, is as follows: DTGVSQNPRHKITKRGQNVTFRCDPISEHNRLYWYRQTLGQGPEFLTYFQNEAQLEKSRLLSDRFSAERPKGSFSTLEIQRTEQGDSAMYLCASSSLRVLVEGYTFGSGTRLTVV.